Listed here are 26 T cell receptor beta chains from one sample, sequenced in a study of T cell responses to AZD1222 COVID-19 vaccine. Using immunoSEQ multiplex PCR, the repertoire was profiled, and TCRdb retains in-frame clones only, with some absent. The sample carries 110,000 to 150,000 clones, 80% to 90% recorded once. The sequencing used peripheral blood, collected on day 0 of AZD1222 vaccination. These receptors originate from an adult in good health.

The CDR3: CASSWAPPPEMDGYTF. The DNA for the CDR3 is TGTGCCAGCAGCTGGGCACCCCCCCCAGAAATGGATGGCTACACCTTC. The chain has TRBV5-4 and TRBJ1-2; D is unresolved. The CDR3 sequence is 16 residues long. CDR1 is SGHNT, CDR2 YYREEE, per germline (reference sequence). V was clipped by 3 bases and J by 6 bases, with 21 bases between them. Full variable domain (missing parts from reference TRBV5-4 and TRBJ1-2): ETGVTQSPTHLIKTRGQQVTLRCSSQSGHNTVSWYQQALGQGPQFIFQYYREEENGRGNFPPRFSGLQFPNYSSELNVNALELDDSALYLCASSWAPPPEMDGYTFGSGTRLTVV.

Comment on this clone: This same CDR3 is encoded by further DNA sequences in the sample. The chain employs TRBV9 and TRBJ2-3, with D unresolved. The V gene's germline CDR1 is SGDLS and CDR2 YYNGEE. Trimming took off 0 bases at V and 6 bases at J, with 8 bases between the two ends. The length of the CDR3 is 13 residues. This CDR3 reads CASSVASADTQYF. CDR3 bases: TGTGCCAGCAGCGTAGCTAGTGCGGATACGCAGTATTTT.

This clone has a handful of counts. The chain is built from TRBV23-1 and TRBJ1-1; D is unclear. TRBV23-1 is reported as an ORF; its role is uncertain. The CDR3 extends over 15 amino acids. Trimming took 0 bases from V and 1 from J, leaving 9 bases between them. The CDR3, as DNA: TGCGCCAGCAGTCAATCGGTCCCGGGGAACACTGAAGCTTTCTTT. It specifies CASSQSVPGNTEAFF.

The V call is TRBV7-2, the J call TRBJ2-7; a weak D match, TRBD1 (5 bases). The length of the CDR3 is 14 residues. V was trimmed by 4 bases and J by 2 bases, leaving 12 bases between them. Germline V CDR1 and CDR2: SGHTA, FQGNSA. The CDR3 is CASSSRGAAYEQYF. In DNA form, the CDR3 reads TGTGCCAGCAGCTCAAGGGGCGCGGCCTACGAGCAGTACTTC.

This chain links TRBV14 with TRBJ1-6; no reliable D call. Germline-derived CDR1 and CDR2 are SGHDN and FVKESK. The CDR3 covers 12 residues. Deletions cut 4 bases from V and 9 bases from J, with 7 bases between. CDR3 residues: CASSLQLSPLHF. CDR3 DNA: TGTGCCAGCAGCCTACAGCTTTCACCCCTCCACTTT.

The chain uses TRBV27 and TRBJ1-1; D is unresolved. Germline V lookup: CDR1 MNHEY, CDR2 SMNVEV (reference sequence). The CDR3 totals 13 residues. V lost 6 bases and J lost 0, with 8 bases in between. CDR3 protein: CASSPTMNTEAFF. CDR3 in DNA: TGTGCCAGCAGCCCAACGATGAACACTGAAGCTTTCTTT.

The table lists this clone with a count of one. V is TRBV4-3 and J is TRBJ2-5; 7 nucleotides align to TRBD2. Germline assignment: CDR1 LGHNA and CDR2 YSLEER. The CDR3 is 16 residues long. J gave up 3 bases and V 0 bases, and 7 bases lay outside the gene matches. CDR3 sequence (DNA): TGCGCCAGCAGCCAAGATGGAGCGGGAACGAAAGAGACCCAGTACTTC. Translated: CASSQDGAGTKETQYF.

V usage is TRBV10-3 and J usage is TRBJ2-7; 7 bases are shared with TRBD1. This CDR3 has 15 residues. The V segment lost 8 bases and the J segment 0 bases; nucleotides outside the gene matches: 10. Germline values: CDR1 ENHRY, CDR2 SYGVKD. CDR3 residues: CAIGDTGAHSYEQYF. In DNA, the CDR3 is TGTGCCATCGGGGACACAGGGGCCCACTCCTACGAGCAGTACTTC.

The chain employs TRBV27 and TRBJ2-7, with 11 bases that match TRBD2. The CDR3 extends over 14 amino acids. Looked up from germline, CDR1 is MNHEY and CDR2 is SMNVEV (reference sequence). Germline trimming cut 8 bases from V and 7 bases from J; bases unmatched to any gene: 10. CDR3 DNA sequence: TGTGCCAGCCGGACTAGCGGGCCTCTGGGTGAGCAGTACTTC. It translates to CASRTSGPLGEQYF.

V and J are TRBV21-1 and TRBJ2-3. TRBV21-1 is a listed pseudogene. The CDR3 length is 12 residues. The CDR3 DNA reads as TGTGCCAGCGCGAAGGCTTCGGGGCGGTGTTGTTTT. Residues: CASAKASGRCCF.

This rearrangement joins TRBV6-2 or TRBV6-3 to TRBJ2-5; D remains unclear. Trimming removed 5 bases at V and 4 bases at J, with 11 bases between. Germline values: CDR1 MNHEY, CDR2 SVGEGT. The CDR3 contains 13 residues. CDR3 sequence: CASSPRRRETQYF. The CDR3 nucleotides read TGTGCCAGCAGTCCCAGGCGCAGAGAGACCCAGTACTTC.

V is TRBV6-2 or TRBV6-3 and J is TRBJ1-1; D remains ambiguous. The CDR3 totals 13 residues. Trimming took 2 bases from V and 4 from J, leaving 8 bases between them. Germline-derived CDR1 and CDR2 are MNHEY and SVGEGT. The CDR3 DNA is TGTGCCAGCAGTTACGCCGGGCGCACTGAAGCTTTCTTT. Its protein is CASSYAGRTEAFF.

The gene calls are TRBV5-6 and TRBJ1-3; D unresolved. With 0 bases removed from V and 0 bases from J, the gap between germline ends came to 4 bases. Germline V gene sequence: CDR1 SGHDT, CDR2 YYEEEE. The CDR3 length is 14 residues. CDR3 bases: TGTGCCAGCAGCTTGGGTAGCTCTGGAAACACCATATATTTT. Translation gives CASSLGSSGNTIYF.

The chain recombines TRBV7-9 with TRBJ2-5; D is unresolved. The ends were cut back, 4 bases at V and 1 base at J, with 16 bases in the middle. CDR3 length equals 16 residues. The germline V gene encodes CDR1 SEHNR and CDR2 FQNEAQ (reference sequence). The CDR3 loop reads CASSSRLTSSQETQYF. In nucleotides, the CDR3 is TGTGCCAGCAGCTCCCGACTGACGAGCAGCCAAGAGACCCAGTACTTC.

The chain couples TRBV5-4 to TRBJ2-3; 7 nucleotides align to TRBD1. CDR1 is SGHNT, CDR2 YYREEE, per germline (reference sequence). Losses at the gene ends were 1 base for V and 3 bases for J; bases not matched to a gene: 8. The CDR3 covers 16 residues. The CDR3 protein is CASSLLRQGGTDTQYF. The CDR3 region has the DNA TGTGCCAGCAGCTTGCTCCGACAGGGTGGGACAGATACGCAGTATTTT.

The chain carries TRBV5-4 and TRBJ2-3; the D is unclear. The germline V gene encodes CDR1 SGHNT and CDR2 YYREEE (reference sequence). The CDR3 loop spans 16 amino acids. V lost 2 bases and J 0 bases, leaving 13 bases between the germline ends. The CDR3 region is CASSFLTLTSTDTQYF. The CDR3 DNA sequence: TGTGCCAGCAGCTTTCTGACATTGACTAGCACAGATACGCAGTATTTT.

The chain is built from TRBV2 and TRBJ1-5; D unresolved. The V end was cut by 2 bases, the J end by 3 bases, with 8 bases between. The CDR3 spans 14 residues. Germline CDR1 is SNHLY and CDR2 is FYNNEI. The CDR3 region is CASSERRLNQPQHF. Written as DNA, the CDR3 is TGTGCCAGCAGTGAACGGCGGCTCAATCAGCCCCAGCATTTT.

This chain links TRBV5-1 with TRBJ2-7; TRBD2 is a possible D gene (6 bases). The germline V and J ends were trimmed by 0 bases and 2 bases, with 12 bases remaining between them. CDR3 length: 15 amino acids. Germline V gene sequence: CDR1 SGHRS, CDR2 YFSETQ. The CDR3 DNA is TGCGCCAGCAGCTTGGCCGAAGCGGGCCCCTACGAGCAGTACTTC. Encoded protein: CASSLAEAGPYEQYF.

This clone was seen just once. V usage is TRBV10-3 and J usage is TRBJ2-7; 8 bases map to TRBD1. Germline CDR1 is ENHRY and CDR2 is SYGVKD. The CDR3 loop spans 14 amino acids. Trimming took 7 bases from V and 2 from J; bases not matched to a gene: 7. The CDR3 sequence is CAIKQTGATYEQYF. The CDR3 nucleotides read TGTGCCATCAAACAGACAGGGGCCACCTACGAGCAGTACTTC.

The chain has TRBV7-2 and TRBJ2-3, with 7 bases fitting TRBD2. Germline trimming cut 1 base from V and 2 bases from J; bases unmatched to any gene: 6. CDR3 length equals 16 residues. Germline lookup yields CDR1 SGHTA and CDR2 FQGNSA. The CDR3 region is CASSLGSGVLTDTQYF. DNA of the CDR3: TGTGCCAGCAGCTTAGGGAGCGGGGTGCTCACAGATACGCAGTATTTT.

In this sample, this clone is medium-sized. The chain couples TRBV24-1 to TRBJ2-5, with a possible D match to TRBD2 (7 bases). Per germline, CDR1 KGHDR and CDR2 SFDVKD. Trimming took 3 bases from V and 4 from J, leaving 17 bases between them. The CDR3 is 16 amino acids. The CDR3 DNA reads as TGTGCCACCAGTGATCGAGGAGGGGGGGTGGTAGAGACCCAGTACTTC. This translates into CATSDRGGGVVETQYF.

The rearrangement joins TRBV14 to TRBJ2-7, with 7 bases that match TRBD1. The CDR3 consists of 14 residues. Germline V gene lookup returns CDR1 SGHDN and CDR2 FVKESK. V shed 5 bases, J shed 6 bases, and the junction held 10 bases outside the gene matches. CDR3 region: CASSSMGQISEQYF. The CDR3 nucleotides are TGTGCCAGCAGCTCGATGGGACAGATCTCCGAGCAGTACTTC. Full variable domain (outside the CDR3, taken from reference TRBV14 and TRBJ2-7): EAGVTQFPSHSVIEKGQTVTLRCDPISGHDNLYWYRRVMGKEIKFLLHFVKESKQDESGMPNNRFLAERTGGTYSTLKVQPAELEDSGVYFCASSSMGQISEQYFGPGTRLTVT.

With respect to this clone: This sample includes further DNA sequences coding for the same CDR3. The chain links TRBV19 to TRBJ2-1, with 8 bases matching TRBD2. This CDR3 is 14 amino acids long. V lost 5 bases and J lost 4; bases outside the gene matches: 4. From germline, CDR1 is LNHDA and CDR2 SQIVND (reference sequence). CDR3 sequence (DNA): TGTGCCAGTAGTCCTACTAGCGGATACAATGAGCAGTTCTTC. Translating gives CASSPTSGYNEQFF. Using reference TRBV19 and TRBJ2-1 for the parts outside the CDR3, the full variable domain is DGGITQSPKYLFRKEGQNVTLSCEQNLNHDAMYWYRQDPGQGLRLIYYSQIVNDFQKGDIAEGYSVSREKKESFPLTVTSAQKNPTAFYLCASSPTSGYNEQFFGPGTRLTVL.

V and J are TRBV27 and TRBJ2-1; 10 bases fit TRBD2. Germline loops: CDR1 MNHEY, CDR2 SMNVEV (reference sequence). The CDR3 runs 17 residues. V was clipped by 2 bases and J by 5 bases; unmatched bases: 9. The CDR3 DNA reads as TGTGCCAGCAGTTTAAAGGTGGGACTAGCGCTCCACAATGAGCAGTTCTTC. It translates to CASSLKVGLALHNEQFF.

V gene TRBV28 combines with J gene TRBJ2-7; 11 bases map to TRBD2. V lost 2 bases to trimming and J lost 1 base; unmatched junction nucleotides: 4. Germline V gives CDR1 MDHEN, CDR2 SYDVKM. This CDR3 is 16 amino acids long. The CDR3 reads CASSLTSGRSSYEQYF. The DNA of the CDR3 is TGTGCCAGCAGTTTAACTAGCGGGAGAAGTTCCTACGAGCAGTACTTC.

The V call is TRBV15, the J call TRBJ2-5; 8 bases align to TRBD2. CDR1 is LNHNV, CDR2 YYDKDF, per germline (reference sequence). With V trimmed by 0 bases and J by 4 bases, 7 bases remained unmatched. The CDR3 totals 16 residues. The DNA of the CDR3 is TGTGCCACCAGCAGAGATTGGGCTAGCGGGCGAGAGACCCAGTACTTC. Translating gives CATSRDWASGRETQYF.